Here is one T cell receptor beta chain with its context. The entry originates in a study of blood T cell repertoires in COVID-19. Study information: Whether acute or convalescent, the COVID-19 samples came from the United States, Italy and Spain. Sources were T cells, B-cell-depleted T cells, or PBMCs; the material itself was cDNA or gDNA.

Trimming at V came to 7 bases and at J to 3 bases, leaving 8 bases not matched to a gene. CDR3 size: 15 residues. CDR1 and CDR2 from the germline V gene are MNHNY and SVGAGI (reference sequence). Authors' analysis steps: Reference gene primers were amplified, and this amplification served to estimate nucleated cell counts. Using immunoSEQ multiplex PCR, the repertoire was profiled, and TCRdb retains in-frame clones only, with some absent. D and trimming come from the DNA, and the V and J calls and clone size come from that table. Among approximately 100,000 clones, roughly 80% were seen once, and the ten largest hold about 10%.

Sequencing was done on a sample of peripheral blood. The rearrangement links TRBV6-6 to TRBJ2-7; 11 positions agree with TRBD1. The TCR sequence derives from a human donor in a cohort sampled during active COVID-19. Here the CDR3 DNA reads TGTGCCAGCAACCAGGACAGGGGGCCTTACTACGAGCAGTACTTC. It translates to CASNQDRGPYYEQYF.